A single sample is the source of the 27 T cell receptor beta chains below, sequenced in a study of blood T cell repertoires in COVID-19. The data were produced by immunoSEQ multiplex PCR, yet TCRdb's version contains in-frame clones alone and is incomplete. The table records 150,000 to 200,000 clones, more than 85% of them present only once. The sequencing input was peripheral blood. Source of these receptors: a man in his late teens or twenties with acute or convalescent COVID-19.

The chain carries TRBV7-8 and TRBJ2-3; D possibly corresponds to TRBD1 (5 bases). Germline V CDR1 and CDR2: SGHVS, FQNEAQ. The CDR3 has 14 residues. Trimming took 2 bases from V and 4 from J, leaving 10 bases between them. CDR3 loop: CASSLPIGADTQYF. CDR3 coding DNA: TGTGCCAGCAGCTTACCCATAGGGGCAGATACGCAGTATTTT. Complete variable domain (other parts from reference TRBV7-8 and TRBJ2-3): GAGVSQSPRYKVAKRGQDVALRCDPISGHVSLFWYQQALGQGPEFLTYFQNEAQLDKSGLPSDRFFAERPEGSVSTLKIQRTQQEDSAVYLCASSLPIGADTQYFGPGTRLTVL.

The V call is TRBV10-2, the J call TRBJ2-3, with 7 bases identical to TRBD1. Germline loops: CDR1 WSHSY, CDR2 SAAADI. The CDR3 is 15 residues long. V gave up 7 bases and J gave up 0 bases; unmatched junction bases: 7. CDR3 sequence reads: CASTKTGESTDTQYF. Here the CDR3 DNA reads TGCGCCAGCACCAAAACAGGGGAGAGCACAGATACGCAGTATTTT.

CDR3 sequence: CSADGGRTDTQYF. As DNA, the CDR3 is TGCAGCGCGGACGGGGGGCGGACAGATACGCAGTATTTT. This sequence joins TRBV29-1 and TRBJ2-3; possibly TRBD2 for D (7 bases). Trimming shortened V by 7 bases and J by 3 bases, and 14 bases separated the two germline ends. The CDR3 loop spans 13 amino acids. From germline, CDR1 is SQVTM and CDR2 ANQGSEA.

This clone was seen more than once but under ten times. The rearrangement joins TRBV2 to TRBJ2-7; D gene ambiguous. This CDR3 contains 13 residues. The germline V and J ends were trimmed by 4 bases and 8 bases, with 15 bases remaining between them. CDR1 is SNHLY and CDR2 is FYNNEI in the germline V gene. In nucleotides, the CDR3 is TGTGCCAGCAGTGCAGGCCCCGCTGCGAAGCAGTACTTC. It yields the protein CASSAGPAAKQYF.

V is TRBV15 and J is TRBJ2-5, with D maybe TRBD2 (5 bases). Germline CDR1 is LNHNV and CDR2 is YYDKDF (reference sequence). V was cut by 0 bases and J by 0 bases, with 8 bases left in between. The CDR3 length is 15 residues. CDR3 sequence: CATSRDGEYQETQYF. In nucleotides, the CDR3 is TGTGCCACCAGCAGAGATGGGGAGTACCAAGAGACCCAGTACTTC.

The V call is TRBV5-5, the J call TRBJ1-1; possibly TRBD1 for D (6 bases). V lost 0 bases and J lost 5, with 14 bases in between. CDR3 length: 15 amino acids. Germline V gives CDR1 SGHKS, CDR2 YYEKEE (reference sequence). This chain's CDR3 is CASSLGGRGRTEAFF. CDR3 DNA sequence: TGTGCCAGCAGCTTGGGTGGCAGGGGAAGGACTGAAGCTTTCTTT. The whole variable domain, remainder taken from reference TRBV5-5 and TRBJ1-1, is DAGVTQSPTHLIKTRGQQVTLRCSPISGHKSVSWYQQVLGQGPQFIFQYYEKEERGRGNFPDRFSARQFPNYSSELNVNALLLGDSALYLCASSLGGRGRTEAFFGQGTRLTVV.

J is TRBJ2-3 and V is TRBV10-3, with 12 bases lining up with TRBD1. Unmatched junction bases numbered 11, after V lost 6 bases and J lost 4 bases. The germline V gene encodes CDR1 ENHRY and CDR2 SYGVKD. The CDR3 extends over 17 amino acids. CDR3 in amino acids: CAIRTPGQGAVADTQYF. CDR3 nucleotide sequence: TGTGCCATCAGGACCCCGGGACAGGGGGCCGTGGCAGATACGCAGTATTTT.

The CDR3 protein is CASSPTLDNEKLFF. The CDR3 nucleotides read TGTGCCAGCTCTCCAACCCTAGATAATGAAAAACTGTTTTTT. The chain recombines TRBV18 with TRBJ1-4, with D unresolved. V dropped 6 bases and J dropped 4 bases, with 12 bases sitting between them. Germline V CDR1 and CDR2: KGHSH, LQKENI. The CDR3 runs to 14 residues. The full variable domain, rest sourced from reference TRBV18 and TRBJ1-4, is NAGVMQNPRHLVRRRGQEARLRCSPMKGHSHVYWYRQLPEEGLKFMVYLQKENIIDESGMPKERFSAEFPKEGPSILRIQQVVRGDSAAYFCASSPTLDNEKLFFGSGTQLSVL.

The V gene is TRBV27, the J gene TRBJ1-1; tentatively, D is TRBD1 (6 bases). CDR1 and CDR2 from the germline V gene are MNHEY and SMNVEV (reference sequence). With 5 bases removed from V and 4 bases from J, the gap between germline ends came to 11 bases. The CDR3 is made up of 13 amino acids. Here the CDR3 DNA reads TGTGCCAGCAGTGCTCAGGGGAGCACTGAAGCTTTCTTT. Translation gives CASSAQGSTEAFF.

CDR3 residues: CASSTTGTFSYEQYV. The CDR3 nucleotides are TGTGCCAGCAGCACCACCGGGACATTTTCCTACGAGCAGTACGTC. This chain uses TRBV6-5 with TRBJ2-7; D is perhaps TRBD1 (6 bases). The CDR3 length is 15 residues. Germline V gene sequence: CDR1 MNHEY, CDR2 SVGAGI. Trimming removed 6 bases from V and 1 base from J, with 16 bases in between.

The CDR3: CASSEAFGGTNEKLFF. The CDR3, as DNA: TGTGCCAGCAGTGAAGCCTTCGGGGGGACTAATGAAAAACTGTTTTTT. V is TRBV2 and J is TRBJ1-4; tentatively, D is TRBD1 (5 bases). The V gene's germline CDR1 is SNHLY and CDR2 FYNNEI. V was shortened by 0 bases and J by 2 bases, with 10 bases between the two germline ends. This CDR3 has 16 residues.

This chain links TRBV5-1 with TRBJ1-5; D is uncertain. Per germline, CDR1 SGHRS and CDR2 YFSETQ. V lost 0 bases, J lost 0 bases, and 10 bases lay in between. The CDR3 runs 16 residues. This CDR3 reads CASSLAGSGSNQPQHF. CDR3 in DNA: TGCGCCAGCAGCTTGGCCGGAAGCGGTAGCAATCAGCCCCAGCATTTT.

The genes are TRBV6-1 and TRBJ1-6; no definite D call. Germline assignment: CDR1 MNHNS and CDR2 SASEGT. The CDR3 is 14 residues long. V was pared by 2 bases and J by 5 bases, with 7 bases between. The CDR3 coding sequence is TGTGCCAGCAGTGAATACCCTAATAATTCACCCCTCCACTTT. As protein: CASSEYPNNSPLHF.

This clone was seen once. The CDR3 DNA sequence: TGTGCCAGCAGTTACTCGACGGGGTTGGATGGCTACACCTTC. Amino acid sequence: CASSYSTGLDGYTF. The chain links TRBV6-5 to TRBJ1-2; D uncertain. Germline values: CDR1 MNHEY, CDR2 SVGAGI. Trimming cost V 0 bases and J 6 bases, with 11 bases left between them. This CDR3 is 14 amino acids long.

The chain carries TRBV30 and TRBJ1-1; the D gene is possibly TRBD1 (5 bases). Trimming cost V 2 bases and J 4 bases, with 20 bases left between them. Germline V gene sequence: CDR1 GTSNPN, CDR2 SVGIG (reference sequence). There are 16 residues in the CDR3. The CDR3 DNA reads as TGTGCCTGGAGTAGAGCACTGGCAGGGATGTTCACTGAAGCTTTCTTT. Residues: CAWSRALAGMFTEAFF.

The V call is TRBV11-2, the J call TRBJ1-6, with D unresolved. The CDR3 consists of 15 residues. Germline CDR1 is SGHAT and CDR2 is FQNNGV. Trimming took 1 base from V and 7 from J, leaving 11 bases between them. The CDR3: CASSLGRSGNSPLHF. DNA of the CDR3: TGTGCCAGCAGCTTAGGAAGGTCGGGGAATTCACCCCTCCACTTT. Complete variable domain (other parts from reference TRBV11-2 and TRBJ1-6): EAGVAQSPRYKIIEKRQSVAFWCNPISGHATLYWYQQILGQGPKLLIQFQNNGVVDDSQLPKDRFSAERLKGVDSTLKIQPAKLEDSAVYLCASSLGRSGNSPLHFGNGTRLTVT.

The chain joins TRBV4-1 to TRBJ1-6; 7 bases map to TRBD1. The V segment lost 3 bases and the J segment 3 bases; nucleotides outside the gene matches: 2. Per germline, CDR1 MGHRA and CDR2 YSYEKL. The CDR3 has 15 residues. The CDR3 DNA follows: TGCGCCAGCAGCCACGGACAGGACTATAATTCACCCCTCCACTTT. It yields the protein CASSHGQDYNSPLHF.

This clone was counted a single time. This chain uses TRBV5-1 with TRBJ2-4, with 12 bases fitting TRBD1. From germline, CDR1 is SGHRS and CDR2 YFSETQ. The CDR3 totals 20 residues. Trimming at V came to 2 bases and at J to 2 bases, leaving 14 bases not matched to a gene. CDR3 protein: CASSFTTGQGAWGSKNIQYF. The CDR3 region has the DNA TGCGCCAGCAGCTTTACAACGGGACAGGGGGCGTGGGGGTCCAAAAACATTCAGTACTTC.

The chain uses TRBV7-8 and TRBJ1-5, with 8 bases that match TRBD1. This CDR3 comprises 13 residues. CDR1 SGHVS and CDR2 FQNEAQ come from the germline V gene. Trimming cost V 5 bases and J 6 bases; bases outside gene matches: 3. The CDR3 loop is CASSHDRGQPQHF. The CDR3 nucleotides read TGTGCCAGCAGCCACGACAGGGGTCAGCCCCAGCATTTT.

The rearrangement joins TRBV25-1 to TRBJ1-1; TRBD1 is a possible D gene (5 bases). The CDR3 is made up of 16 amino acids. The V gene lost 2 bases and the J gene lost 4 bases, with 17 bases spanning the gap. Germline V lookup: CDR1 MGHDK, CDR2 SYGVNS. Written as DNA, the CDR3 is TGTGCCAGCAGTGAAGGCAGAGTGGGGGGGTTCACTGAAGCTTTCTTT. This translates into CASSEGRVGGFTEAFF.

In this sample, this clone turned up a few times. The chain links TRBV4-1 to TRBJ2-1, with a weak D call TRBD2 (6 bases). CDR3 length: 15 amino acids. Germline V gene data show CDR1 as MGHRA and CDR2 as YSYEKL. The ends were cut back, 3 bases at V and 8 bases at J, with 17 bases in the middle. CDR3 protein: CASSQPAGSNHEQFF. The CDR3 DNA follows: TGCGCCAGCAGCCAGCCAGCGGGTTCAAACCATGAGCAGTTCTTC.

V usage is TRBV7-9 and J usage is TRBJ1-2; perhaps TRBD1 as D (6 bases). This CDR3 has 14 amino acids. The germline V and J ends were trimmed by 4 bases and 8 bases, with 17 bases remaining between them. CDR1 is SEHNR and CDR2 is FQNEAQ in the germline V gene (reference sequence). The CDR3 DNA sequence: TGTGCCAGCAGCTCATCCCCGGGGGGCCAAGGCTACACCTTC. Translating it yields CASSSSPGGQGYTF. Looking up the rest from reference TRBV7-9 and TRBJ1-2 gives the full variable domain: DTGVSQNPRHKITKRGQNVTFRCDPISEHNRLYWYRQTLGQGPEFLTYFQNEAQLEKSRLLSDRFSAERPKGSFSTLEIQRTEQGDSAMYLCASSSSPGGQGYTFGSGTRLTVV.

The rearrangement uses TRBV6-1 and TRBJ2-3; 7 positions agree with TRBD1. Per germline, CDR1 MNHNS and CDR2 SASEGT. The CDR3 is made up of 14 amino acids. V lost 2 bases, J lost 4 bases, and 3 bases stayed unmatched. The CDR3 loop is CASSEPQGSDTQYF. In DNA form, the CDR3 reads TGTGCCAGCAGTGAACCACAGGGGTCAGATACGCAGTATTTT.

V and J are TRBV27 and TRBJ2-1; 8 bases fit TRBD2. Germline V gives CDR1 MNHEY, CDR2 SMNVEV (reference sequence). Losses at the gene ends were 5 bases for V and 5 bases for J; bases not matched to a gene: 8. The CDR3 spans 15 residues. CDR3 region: CASSNGGGVHNEQFF. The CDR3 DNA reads TGTGCCAGCAGTAACGGGGGGGGCGTCCACAATGAGCAGTTCTTC.

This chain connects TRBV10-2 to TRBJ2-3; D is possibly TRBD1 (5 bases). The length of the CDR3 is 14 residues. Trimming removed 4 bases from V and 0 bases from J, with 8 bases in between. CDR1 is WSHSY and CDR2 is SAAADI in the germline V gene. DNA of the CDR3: TGCGCCAGCAGTGGCCACAGGAGCACAGATACGCAGTATTTT. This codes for CASSGHRSTDTQYF.

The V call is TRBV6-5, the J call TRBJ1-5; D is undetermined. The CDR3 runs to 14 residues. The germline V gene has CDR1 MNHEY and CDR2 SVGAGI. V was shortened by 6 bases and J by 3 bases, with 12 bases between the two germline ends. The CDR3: CASSHTGNNQPQHF. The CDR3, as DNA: TGTGCCAGCAGCCACACGGGGAACAATCAGCCCCAGCATTTT.

The CDR3 is CASSSGTGVPYGYTF. The CDR3 DNA is TGTGCCAGCAGTTCCGGGACAGGGGTCCCCTATGGCTACACCTTC. This sequence joins TRBV28 and TRBJ1-2, with 10 bases identical to TRBD1. CDR3 length equals 15 residues. Trimming took 4 bases from V and 4 from J; bases not matched to a gene: 6. CDR1 is MDHEN and CDR2 is SYDVKM in the germline V gene.